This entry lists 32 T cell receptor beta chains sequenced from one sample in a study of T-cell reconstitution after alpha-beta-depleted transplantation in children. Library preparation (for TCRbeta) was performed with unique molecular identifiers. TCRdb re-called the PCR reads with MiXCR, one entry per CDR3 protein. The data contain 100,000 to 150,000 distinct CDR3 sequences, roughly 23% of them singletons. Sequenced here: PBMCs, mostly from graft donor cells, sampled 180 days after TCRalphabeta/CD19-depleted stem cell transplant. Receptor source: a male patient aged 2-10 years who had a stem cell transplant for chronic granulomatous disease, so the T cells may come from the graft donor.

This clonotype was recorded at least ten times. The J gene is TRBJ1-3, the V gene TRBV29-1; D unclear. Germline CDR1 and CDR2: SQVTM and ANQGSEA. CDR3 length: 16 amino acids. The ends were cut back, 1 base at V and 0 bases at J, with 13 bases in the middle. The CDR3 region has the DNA TGCAGCGTTGAAGGGTGGTCAGGCGACTCTGGAAACACCATATATTTT. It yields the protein CSVEGWSGDSGNTIYF.

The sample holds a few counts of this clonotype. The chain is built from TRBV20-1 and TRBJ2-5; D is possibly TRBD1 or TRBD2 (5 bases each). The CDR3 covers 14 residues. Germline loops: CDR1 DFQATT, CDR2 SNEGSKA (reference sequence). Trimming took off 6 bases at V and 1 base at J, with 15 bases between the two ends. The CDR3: CSAPLGAGQETQYF. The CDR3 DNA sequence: TGCAGTGCGCCATTAGGGGCGGGCCAAGAGACCCAGTACTTC.

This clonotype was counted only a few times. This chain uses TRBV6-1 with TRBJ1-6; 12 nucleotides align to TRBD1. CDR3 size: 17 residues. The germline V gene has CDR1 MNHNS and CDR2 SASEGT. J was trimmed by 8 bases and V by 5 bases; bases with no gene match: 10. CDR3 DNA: TGTGCCAGCAGTCCAGGGACAGGGGGCGTTCAAGATTCACCCCTCCACTTT. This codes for CASSPGTGGVQDSPLHF.

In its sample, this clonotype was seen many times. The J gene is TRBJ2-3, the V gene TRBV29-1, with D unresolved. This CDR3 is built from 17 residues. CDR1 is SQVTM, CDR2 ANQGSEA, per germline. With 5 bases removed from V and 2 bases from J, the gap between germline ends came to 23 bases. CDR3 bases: TGCAGCGTTTACGGCTTAAGAGGACCAGGAACCACAGATACGCAGTATTTT. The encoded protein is CSVYGLRGPGTTDTQYF.

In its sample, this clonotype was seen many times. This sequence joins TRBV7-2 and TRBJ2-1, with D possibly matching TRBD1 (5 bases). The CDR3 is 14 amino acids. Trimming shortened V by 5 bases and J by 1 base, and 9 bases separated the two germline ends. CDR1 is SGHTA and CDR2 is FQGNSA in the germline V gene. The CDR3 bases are TGTGCCAGCAGCGGGGCTTGGTCCTACAATGAGCAGTTCTTC. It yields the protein CASSGAWSYNEQFF.

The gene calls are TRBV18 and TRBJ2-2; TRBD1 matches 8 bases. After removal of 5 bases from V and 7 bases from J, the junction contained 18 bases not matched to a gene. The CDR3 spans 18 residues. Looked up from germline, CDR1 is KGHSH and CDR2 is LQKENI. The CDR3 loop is CASSTRGQGTANVGELFF. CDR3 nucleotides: TGTGCCAGCTCAACACGCGGACAGGGAACTGCTAACGTCGGGGAGCTGTTTTTT. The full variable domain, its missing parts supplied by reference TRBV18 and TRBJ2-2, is NAGVMQNPRHLVRRRGQEARLRCSPMKGHSHVYWYRQLPEEGLKFMVYLQKENIIDESGMPKERFSAEFPKEGPSILRIQQVVRGDSAAYFCASSTRGQGTANVGELFFGEGSRLTVL.

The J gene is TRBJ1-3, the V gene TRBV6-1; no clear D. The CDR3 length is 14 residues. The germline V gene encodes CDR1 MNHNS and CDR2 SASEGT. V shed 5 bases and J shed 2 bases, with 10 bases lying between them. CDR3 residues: CASSITATGNTIYF. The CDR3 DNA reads TGTGCCAGCAGTATAACAGCTACTGGAAACACCATATATTTT.

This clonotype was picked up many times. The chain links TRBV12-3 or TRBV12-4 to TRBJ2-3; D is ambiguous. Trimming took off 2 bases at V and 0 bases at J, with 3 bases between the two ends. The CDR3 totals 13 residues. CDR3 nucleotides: TGTGCCAGCAGTTTACTGAGCACAGATACGCAGTATTTT. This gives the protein CASSLLSTDTQYF.

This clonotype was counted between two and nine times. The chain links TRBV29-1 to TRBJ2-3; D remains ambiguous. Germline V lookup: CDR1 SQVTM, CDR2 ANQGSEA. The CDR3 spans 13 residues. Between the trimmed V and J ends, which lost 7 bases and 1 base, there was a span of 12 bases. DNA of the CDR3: TGCAGCGCCGCGGCAGGCCGCACAGATACGCAGTATTTT. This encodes CSAAAGRTDTQYF.

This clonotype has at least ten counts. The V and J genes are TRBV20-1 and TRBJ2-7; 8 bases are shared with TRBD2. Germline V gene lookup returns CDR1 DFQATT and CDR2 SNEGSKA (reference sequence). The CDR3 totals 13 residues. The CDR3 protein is CSTELAAGYEQYF. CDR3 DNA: TGCAGCACCGAACTAGCGGCTGGTTACGAGCAGTACTTC.

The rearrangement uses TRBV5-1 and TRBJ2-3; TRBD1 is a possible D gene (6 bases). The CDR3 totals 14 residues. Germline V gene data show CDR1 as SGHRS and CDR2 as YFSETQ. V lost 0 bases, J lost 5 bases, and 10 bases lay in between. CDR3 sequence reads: CASSLDGGRDTQYF. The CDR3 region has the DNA TGCGCCAGCAGCTTGGATGGGGGCAGAGATACGCAGTATTTT.

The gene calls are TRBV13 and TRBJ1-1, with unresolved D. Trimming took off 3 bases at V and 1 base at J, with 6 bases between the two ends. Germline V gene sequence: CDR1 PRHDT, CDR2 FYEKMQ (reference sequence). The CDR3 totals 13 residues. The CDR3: CASSFTQNTEAFF. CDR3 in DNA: TGTGCCAGCAGCTTTACTCAGAACACTGAAGCTTTCTTT.

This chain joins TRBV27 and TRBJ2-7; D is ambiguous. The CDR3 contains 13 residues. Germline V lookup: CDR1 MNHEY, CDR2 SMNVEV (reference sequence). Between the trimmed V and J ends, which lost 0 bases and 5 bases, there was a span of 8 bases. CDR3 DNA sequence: TGTGCCAGCAGTTTATCGGGAAGGGACGAGCAGTACTTC. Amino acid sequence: CASSLSGRDEQYF.

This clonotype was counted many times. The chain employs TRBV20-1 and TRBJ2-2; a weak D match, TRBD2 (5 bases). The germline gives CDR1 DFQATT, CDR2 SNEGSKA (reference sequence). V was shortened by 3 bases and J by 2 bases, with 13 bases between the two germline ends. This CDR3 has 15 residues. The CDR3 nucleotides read TGCAGTGCTAGCAGAGCCGGACTTAACACCGGGGAGCTGTTTTTT. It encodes CSASRAGLNTGELFF.

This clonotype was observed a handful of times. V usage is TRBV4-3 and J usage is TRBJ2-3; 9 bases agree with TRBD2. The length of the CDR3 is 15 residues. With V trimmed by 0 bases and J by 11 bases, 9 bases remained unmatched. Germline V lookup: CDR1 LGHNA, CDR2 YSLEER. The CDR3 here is CASSQEGLAGREQYF. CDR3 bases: TGCGCCAGCAGCCAAGAAGGCCTAGCGGGGAGGGAGCAGTATTTT.

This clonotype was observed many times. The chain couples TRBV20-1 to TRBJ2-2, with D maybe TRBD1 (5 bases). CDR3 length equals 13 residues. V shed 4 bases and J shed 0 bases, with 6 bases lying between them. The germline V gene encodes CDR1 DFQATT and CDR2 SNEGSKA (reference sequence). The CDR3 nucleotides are TGCAGTGCTACAGGGACGAACACCGGGGAGCTGTTTTTT. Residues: CSATGTNTGELFF.

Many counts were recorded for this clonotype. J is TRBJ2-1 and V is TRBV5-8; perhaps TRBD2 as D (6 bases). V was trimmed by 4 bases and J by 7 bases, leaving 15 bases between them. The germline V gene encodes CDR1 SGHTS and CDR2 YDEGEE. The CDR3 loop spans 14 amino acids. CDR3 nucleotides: TGTGCCAGCAGCCCGGGACCGGCGGGGAATGAGCAGTTCTTC. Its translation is CASSPGPAGNEQFF.

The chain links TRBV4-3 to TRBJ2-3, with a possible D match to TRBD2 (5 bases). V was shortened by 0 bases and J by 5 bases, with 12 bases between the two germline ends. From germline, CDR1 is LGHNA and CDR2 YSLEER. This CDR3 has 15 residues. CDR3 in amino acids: CASSQDFRTGDTQYF. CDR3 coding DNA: TGCGCCAGCAGCCAAGATTTTAGGACTGGAGATACGCAGTATTTT.

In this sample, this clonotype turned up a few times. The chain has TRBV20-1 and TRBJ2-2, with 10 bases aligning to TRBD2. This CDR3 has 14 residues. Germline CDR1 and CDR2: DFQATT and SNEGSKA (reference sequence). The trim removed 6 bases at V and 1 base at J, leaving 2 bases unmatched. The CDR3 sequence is CSARTSGNTGELFF. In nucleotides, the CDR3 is TGCAGTGCCCGGACTAGCGGGAACACCGGGGAGCTGTTTTTT.

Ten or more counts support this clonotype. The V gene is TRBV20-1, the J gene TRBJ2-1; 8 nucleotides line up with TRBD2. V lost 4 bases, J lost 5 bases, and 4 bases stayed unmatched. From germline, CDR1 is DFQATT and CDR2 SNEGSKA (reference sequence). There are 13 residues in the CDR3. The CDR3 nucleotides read TGCAGTGCTACCCGGGAGGGAAACAATGAGCAGTTCTTC. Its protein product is CSATREGNNEQFF.

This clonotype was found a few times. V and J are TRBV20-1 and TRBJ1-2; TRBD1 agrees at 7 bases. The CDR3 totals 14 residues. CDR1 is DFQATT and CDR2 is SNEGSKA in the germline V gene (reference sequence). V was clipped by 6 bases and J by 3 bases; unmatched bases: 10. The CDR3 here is CSAVEGGGDYGYTF. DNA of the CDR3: TGCAGTGCCGTCGAAGGGGGCGGGGACTATGGCTACACCTTC.

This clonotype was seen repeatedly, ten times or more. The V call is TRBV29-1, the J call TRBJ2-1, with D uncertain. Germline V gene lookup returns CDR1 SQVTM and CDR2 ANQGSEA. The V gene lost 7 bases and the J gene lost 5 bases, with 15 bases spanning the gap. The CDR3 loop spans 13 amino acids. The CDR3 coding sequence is TGCAGCGCCTTACGCCTCAGGAACAATGAGCAGTTCTTC. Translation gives CSALRLRNNEQFF.

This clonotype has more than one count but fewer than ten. This CDR3 reads CATSRGGTDYGYTF. DNA for the CDR3: TGTGCCACCAGCAGAGGAGGGACCGACTATGGCTACACCTTC. V is TRBV15 and J is TRBJ1-2; D perhaps matches TRBD1 (5 bases). This CDR3 comprises 14 residues. Germline CDR1 and CDR2: LNHNV and YYDKDF (reference sequence). The germline V and J ends were trimmed by 1 base and 3 bases, with 9 bases remaining between them.

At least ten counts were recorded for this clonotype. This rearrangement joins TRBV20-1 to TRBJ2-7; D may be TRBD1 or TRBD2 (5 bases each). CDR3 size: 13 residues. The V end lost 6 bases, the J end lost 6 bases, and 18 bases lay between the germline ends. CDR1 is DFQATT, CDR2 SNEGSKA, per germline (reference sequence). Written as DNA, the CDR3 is TGCAGTGCCCAGATCGCCGTTGGGGGCGAGCAGTACTTC. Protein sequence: CSAQIAVGGEQYF.

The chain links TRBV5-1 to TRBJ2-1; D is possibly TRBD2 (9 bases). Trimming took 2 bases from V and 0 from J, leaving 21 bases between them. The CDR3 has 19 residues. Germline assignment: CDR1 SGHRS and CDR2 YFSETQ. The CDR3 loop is CASSLDRGLSGSSYNEQFF. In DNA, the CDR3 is TGCGCCAGCAGCTTAGACAGGGGACTTAGCGGGAGCTCCTACAATGAGCAGTTCTTC.

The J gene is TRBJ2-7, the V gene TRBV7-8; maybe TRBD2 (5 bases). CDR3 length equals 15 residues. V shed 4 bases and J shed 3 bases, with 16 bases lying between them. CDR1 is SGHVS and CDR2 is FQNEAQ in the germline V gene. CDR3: CASSSPGNRGYEQYF. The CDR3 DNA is TGTGCCAGCAGCTCACCCGGGAACAGAGGCTACGAGCAGTACTTC.

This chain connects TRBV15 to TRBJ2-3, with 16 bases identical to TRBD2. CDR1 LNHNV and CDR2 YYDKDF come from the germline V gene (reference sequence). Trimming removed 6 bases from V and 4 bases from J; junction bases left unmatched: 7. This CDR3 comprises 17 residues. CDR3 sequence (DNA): TGTGCCACCAGACCTGGGACTAGCGGGAGGGCCGCAGATACGCAGTATTTT. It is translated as CATRPGTSGRAADTQYF.

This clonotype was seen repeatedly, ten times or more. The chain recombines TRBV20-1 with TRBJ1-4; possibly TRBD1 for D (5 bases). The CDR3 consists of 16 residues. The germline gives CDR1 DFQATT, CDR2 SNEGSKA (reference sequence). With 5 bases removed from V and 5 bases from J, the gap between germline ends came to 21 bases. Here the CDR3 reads CSASRVGRGLNEKLFF. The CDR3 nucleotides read TGCAGTGCTTCCCGCGTAGGGAGGGGATTAAATGAAAAACTGTTTTTT.

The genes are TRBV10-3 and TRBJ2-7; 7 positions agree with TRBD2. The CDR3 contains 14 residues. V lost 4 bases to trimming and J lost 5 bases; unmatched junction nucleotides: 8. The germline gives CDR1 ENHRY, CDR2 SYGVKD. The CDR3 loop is CAISAGGVGDEQYF. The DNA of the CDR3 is TGTGCCATCAGTGCGGGGGGAGTAGGGGACGAGCAGTACTTC.

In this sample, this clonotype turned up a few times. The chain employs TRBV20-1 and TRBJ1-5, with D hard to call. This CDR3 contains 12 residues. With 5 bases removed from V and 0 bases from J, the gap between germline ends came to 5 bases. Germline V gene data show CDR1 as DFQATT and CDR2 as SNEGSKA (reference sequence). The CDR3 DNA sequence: TGCAGTGCTGGGCATAGCAATCAGCCCCAGCATTTT. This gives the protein CSAGHSNQPQHF.

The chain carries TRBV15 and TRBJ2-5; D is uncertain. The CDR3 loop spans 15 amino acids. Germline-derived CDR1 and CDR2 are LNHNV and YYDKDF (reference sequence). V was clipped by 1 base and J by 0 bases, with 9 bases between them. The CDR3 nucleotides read TGTGCCACCAGCAGAGGGGGAAACTACCAAGAGACCCAGTACTTC. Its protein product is CATSRGGNYQETQYF. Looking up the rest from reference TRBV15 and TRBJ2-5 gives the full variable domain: DAMVIQNPRYQVTQFGKPVTLSCSQTLNHNVMYWYQQKSSQAPKLLFHYYDKDFNNEADTPDNFQSRRPNTSFCFLDIRSPGLGDTAMYLCATSRGGNYQETQYFGPGTRLLVL.

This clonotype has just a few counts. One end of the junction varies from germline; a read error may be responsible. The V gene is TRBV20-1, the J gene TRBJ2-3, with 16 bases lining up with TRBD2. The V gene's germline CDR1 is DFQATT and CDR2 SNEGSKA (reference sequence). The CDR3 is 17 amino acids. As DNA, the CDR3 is TGCTGTGCCCCGGGACTAGCGGGAGGGCCACCCACAGATACGCAGTATTTT. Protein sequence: CCAPGLAGGPPTDTQYF.